The sequence of this T cell receptor beta chain was determined in a study of cytomegalovirus exposure and HLA in healthy donors. Study overall: HLA-typed donors were the source of around 85 million unique TCRs held in an early data release.

13 Jbeta primers and 60 Vbeta primers were used for the PCR. Only in-frame clones appear in the TCRdb table, and some are missing; sequencing was by immunoSEQ multiplex PCR. Its clone listing holds 100,000 or so clones. Study results and caveats: It was in a later analysis that TCR association rates were seen to vary by HLA locus, highest for DRB1 and lowest for HLA-C.

A note on this clone: Its antigen is still unknown.

The germline gives CDR1 KGHSH, CDR2 LQKENI. With V trimmed by 4 bases and J by 2 bases, 2 bases remained unmatched. The CDR3 length is 14 residues. The donors were healthy bone marrow donors. Sequenced material: PBMCs. The receptor was isolated from a man aged 50-59 years in good health and CMV-seronegative. The chain employs TRBV18 and TRBJ1-5; 7 bases are shared with TRBD1. The DNA for the CDR3 is TGTGCCAGCTCACAAGGGACAGGCAATCAGCCCCAGCATTTT. It translates to CASSQGTGNQPQHF.